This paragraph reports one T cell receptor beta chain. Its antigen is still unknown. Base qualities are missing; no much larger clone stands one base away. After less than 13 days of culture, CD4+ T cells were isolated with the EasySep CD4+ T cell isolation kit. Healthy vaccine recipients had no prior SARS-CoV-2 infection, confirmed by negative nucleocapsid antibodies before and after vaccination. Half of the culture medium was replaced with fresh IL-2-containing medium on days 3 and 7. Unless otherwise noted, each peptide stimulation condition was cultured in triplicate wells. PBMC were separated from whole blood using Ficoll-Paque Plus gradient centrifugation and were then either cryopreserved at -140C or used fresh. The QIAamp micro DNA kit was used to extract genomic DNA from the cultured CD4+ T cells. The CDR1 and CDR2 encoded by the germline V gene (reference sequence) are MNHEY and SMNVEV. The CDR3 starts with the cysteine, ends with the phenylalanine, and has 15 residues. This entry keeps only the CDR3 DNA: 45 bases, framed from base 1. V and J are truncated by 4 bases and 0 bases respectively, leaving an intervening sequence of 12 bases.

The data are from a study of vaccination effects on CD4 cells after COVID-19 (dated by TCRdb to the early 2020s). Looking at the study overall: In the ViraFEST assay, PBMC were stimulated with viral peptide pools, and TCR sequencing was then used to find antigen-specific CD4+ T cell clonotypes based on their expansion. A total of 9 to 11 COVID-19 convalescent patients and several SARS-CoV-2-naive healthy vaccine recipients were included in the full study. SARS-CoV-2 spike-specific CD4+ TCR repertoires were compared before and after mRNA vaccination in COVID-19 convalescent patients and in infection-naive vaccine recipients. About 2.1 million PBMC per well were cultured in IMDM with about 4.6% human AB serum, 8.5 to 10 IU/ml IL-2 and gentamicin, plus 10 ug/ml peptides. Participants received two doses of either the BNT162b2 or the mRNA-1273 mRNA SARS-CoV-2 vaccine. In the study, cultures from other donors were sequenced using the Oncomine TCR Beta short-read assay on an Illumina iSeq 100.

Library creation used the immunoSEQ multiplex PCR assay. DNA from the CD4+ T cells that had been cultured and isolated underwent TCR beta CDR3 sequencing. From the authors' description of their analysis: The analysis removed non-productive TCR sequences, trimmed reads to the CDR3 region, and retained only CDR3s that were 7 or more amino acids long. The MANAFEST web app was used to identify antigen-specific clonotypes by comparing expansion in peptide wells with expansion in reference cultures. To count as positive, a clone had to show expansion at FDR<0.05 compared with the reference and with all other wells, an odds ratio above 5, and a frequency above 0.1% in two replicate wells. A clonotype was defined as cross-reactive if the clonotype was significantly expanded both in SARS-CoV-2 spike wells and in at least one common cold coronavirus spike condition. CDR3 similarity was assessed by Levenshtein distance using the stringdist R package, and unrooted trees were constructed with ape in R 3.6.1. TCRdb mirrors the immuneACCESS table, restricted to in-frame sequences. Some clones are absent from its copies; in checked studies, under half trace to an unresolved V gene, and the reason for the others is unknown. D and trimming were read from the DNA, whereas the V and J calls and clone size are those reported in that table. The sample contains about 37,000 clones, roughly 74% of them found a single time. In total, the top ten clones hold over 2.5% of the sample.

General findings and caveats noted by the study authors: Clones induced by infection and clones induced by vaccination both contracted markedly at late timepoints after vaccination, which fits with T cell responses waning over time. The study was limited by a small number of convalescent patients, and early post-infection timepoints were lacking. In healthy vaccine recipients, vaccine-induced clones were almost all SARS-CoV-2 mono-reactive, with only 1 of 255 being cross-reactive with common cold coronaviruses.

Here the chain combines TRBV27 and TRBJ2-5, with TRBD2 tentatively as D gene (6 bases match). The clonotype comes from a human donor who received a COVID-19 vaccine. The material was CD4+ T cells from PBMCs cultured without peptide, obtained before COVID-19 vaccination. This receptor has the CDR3 CASSSVRDYQETQYF. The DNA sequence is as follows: TGTGCCAGCAGTTCAGTAAGGGACTACCAAGAGACCCAGTACTTC.